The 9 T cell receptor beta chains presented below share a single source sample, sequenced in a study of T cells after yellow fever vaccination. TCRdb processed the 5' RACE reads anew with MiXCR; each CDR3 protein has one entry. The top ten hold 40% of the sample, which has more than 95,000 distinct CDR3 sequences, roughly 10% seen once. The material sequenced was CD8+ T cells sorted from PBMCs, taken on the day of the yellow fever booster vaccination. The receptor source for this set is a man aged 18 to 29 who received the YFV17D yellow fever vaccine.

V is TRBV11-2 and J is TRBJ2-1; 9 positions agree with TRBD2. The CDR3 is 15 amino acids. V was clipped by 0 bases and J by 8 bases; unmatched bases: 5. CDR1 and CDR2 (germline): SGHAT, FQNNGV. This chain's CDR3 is CASSLEGLARDEQFF. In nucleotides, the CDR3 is TGTGCCAGCAGCTTAGAAGGACTAGCGAGGGATGAGCAGTTCTTC.

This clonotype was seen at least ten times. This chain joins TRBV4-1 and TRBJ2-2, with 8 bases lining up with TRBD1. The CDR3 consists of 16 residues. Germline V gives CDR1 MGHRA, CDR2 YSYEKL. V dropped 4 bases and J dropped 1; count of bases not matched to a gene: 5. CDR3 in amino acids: CASSLPGTGNTGELFF. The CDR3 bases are TGCGCCAGCAGCCTCCCCGGGACAGGGAACACCGGGGAGCTGTTTTTT.

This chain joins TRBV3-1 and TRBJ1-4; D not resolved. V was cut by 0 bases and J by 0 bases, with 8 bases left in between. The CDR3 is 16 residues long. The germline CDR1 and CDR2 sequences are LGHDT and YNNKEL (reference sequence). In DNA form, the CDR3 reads TGTGCCAGCAGCCAAGATAGTTATGCAACTAATGAAAAACTGTTTTTT. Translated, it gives CASSQDSYATNEKLFF.

Written as DNA, the CDR3 is TGTGCCAGCAGTTACTTGACAGGGTATCACAGAGATACGCAGTATTTT. Its translation: CASSYLTGYHRDTQYF. The rearrangement uses TRBV6-2 or TRBV6-3 and TRBJ2-3, with 7 bases that match TRBD1. Germline CDR1 and CDR2: MNHEY and SVGEGT. V dropped 1 base and J dropped 5; count of bases not matched to a gene: 9. The CDR3 sequence is 16 residues long.

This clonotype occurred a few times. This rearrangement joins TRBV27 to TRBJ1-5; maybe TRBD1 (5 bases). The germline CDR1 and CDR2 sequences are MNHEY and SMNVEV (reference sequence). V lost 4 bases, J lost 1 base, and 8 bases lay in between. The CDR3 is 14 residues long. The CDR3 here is CASSWGGSNQPQHF. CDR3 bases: TGTGCCAGCAGTTGGGGGGGGAGCAATCAGCCCCAGCATTTT.

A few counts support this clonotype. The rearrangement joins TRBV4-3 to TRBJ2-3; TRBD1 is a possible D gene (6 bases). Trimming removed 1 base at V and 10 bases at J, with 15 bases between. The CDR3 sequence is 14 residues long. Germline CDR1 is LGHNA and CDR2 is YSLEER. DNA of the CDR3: TGCGCCAGCAGCCAAGGCGGACAGCTGATGGCGCAGTATTTT. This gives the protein CASSQGGQLMAQYF.

The chain's CDR3 is CARKDFYGYTF. In nucleotides, the CDR3 is TGTGCCAGAAAGGACTTCTATGGCTACACCTTC. This chain joins TRBV2 and TRBJ1-2; D not resolved. The CDR3 consists of 11 residues. Deletions cut 9 bases from V and 4 bases from J, with 9 bases between. Germline lookup yields CDR1 SNHLY and CDR2 FYNNEI.

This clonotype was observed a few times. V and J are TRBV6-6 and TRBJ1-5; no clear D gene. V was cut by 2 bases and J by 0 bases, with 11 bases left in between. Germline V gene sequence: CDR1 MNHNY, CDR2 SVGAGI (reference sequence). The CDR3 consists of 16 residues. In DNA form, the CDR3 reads TGTGCCAGCAGTTACCCGACCGAGTATAGCAATCAGCCCCAGCATTTT. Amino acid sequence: CASSYPTEYSNQPQHF.

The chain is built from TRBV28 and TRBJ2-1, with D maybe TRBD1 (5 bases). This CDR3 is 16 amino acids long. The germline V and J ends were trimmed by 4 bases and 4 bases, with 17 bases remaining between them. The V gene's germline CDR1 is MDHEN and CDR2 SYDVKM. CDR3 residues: CASSWGRQSLYNEQFF. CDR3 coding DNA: TGTGCCAGCAGTTGGGGTAGACAGTCCCTATACAATGAGCAGTTCTTC.